Described below is a single TCR beta chain sequence and its context. This sample was taken from a study of cytomegalovirus exposure and HLA in healthy donors. J gave up 4 bases and V 0 bases, and 2 bases lay outside the gene matches. There are 14 residues in the CDR3. Germline V lookup: CDR1 LGHNA, CDR2 YSLEER. Assay: immunoSEQ multiplex PCR; the TCRdb copy retains only in-frame clones and omits some. In the table there are around 250,000 clones, roughly 87% of which are singletons. Sequencing was carried out using PBMCs. The TCR originated in a woman aged 25 to 39 in good health and CMV-seronegative. The chain combines TRBV4-3 with TRBJ1-1; TRBD1 aligns across 7 bases. CDR3 amino acids: CASSQENRGTEAFF. CDR3 bases: TGCGCCAGCAGCCAAGAGAACAGGGGCACTGAAGCTTTCTTT.